This passage covers 2 T cell receptor beta chains from one sample sequenced in a study of cytomegalovirus exposure and HLA in healthy donors (dated by TCRdb to the late 2010s). Receptor amplification or capture employed the immunoSEQ multiplex PCR assay. For the multiplex PCR, a mixture combining 60 forward primers for TCR Vbeta segments and 13 reverse primers for TCR Jbeta segments was used. TCRdb took over this immuneACCESS table, retaining in-frame rearrangements with V and J assigned. Such tables are incomplete; in checked studies, under half of the missing clones stem from an unresolved V gene, and the remainder is unexplained. For this sample there are 26,000 or so clones; about four fifths appear just once. Jointly, the top ten make up around 4.5% of the sample. The material sequenced was PBMCs. The receptors were sampled from a male donor in good health and CMV-seronegative.

This chain joins TRBV7-9 and TRBJ2-1, with D perhaps TRBD1 (5 bases). The V gene's germline CDR1 is SEHNR and CDR2 FQNEAQ (reference sequence). Trimming left V 2 bases short and J 5 bases short, with 10 bases between. There are 14 residues in the CDR3. DNA for the CDR3: TGTGCCAGCAGCTTAAGTCAGGGCAACAATGAGCAGTTCTTC. Encoded protein: CASSLSQGNNEQFF. Full variable domain (outside the CDR3, taken from reference TRBV7-9 and TRBJ2-1): DTGVSQNPRHKITKRGQNVTFRCDPISEHNRLYWYRQTLGQGPEFLTYFQNEAQLEKSRLLSDRFSAERPKGSFSTLEIQRTEQGDSAMYLCASSLSQGNNEQFFGPGTRLTVL.

The V call is TRBV29-1, the J call TRBJ1-5; D is unclear. The germline V gene encodes CDR1 SQVTM and CDR2 ANQGSEA. Trimming stripped 6 bases from V and 9 bases from J, with 12 bases between. This CDR3 is built from 11 residues. The chain's CDR3 is CSVRERRPQHF. CDR3 DNA: TGCAGCGTGAGAGAGAGGCGGCCCCAGCATTTT. The entire variable domain, with the rest obtained from reference TRBV29-1 and TRBJ1-5, is as follows: SAVISQKPSRDICQRGTSLTIQCQVDSQVTMMFWYRQQPGQSLTLIATANQGSEATYESGFVIDKFPISRPNLTFSTLTVSNMSPEDSSIYLCSVRERRPQHFGDGTRLSIL.